This T cell receptor (beta chain) comes out of a study of T cells after yellow fever vaccination. TCRdb independently ran MiXCR on the 5' RACE reads; one entry per CDR3 protein. The data show roughly 160,000 distinct CDR3 sequences, 9.3% seen once. Germline CDR1 and CDR2: SGDLS and YYNGEE. The V and J ends lost 4 bases and 3 bases respectively, with 14 bases between them. The CDR3 loop spans 15 amino acids. This rearrangement joins TRBV9 to TRBJ1-5, with unresolved D. Material: CD8+ T cells sorted from PBMCs, obtained 45 days after the yellow fever booster vaccination. This receptor was obtained from a man aged 18 to 29 who received the YFV17D yellow fever vaccine. The CDR3: CASSLEGRANQPQHF. The CDR3 DNA follows: TGTGCCAGCAGCCTCGAAGGACGGGCCAATCAGCCCCAGCATTTT.